This is a list of T cell receptor beta chains from one sample in a study of blood T cell repertoires in COVID-19. Assay used: immunoSEQ multiplex PCR; TCRdb lists only in-frame clones, some missing. There are roughly 340,000 clones in the sample; 70% to 90% occur only once, and roughly 2% lies in the top ten. The sequenced sample consisted of PBMCs or T cells enriched from blood (not recorded which). These receptors originate from a middle-aged man in a cohort exposed to, infected with or recovered from COVID-19 (not recorded which). CDR3s include the opening cysteine and the closing phenylalanine or tryptophan. Only some rows state a clone size, as once, few, many or a class for expanded clones.

abundance: -
j_gene: TRBJ1-2
v_gene: TRBV5-4
CDR3aa: CASSLDRNYGYTF

abundance: -
j_gene: TRBJ2-1
v_gene: TRBV3-1/TRBV3-2
CDR3aa: CASSQLAGAFLGSYNEQFF

abundance: -
j_gene: TRBJ2-3
v_gene: TRBV2
CDR3aa: CASSPRGKATDTQYF

abundance: -
j_gene: TRBJ1-2
v_gene: TRBV29-1
CDR3aa: CSVDFGDYGYTF

abundance: once
j_gene: TRBJ1-1
v_gene: TRBV10-3
CDR3aa: CAISEQGPNTEAFF

abundance: -
j_gene: TRBJ2-7
v_gene: TRBV6-5
CDR3aa: CASSPRTGFFYEQYF

abundance: -
j_gene: TRBJ2-2
v_gene: TRBV5-1
CDR3aa: CASSLARMTGELFF

abundance: -
j_gene: TRBJ1-1
v_gene: TRBV5-8
CDR3aa: CASTWGGRRTEAFF

abundance: -
j_gene: TRBJ2-1
v_gene: TRBV30
CDR3aa: CAWSRGLAGLNEQFF

abundance: -
j_gene: TRBJ1-1
v_gene: TRBV3-1/TRBV3-2
CDR3aa: CASSQDRNTEAFF

abundance: once
j_gene: TRBJ1-6
v_gene: TRBV6-4
CDR3aa: CASSEPHRGQRYNSPLHF

abundance: -
j_gene: TRBJ2-1
v_gene: TRBV9
CDR3aa: CASSVEGGTSGRSSYNEQFF

abundance: -
j_gene: TRBJ2-2
v_gene: TRBV6-5
CDR3aa: CASSYAASGSPGELFF

abundance: -
j_gene: TRBJ2-5
v_gene: TRBV7-9
CDR3aa: CASSPPGSGAQETQYF

abundance: -
j_gene: TRBJ1-6
v_gene: TRBV6-5
CDR3aa: CASRQYNSPLHF

abundance: -
j_gene: TRBJ2-7
v_gene: TRBV5-1
CDR3aa: CASSLVGTSGSVSYEQYF

abundance: -
j_gene: TRBJ1-6
v_gene: TRBV6-1
CDR3aa: CASSEQQGFNSPLHF

abundance: -
j_gene: TRBJ2-5
v_gene: TRBV3-1/TRBV3-2
CDR3aa: CASSLGTIKETQYF

abundance: -
j_gene: TRBJ2-3
v_gene: TRBV28
CDR3aa: CASTIFEGVNTQYF